These 31 T cell receptor beta chains were all obtained from the same sample, sequenced in a study of technical replicates of blood from a handful of donors. Method: immunoSEQ multiplex PCR; TCRdb's copy keeps in-frame clones and lacks some. Counted here are roughly 79,000 clones, roughly 95% occurring once; the ten biggest clones make up 0.37%. Sequenced: T cells isolated from PBMCs. The source of these receptors is a human donor in good health.

The V gene is TRBV9, the J gene TRBJ2-3; tentative D call: TRBD2 (5 bases). The CDR3 totals 16 residues. The germline V gene encodes CDR1 SGDLS and CDR2 YYNGEE. V shed 4 bases and J shed 0 bases, with 15 bases lying between them. Written as DNA, the CDR3 is TGTGCCAGCAGCACCAGAGGAAGCGGAAGCACAGATACGCAGTATTTT. Translated: CASSTRGSGSTDTQYF.

The chain recombines TRBV6-1 with TRBJ2-3; 15 nucleotides align to TRBD2. Germline V gene lookup returns CDR1 MNHNS and CDR2 SASEGT. V gave up 4 bases and J gave up 6 bases; unmatched junction bases: 2. There are 15 residues in the CDR3. The CDR3 sequence: CASSGTSGRGDTQYF. CDR3 bases: TGTGCCAGCAGTGGGACTAGCGGGAGGGGGGATACGCAGTATTTT.

This chain joins TRBV15 and TRBJ2-1, with 9 bases matching TRBD1. V dropped 8 bases and J dropped 7; count of bases not matched to a gene: 0. Germline V gene data show CDR1 as LNHNV and CDR2 as YYDKDF (reference sequence). This CDR3 is 11 amino acids long. The CDR3 region is CATGTGNEQFF. The CDR3 nucleotides read TGTGCCACCGGGACAGGGAATGAGCAGTTCTTC.

The V gene is TRBV11-2, the J gene TRBJ2-1; D might be TRBD2 (6 bases). Germline V gene lookup returns CDR1 SGHAT and CDR2 FQNNGV. V shed 5 bases and J shed 3 bases, with 11 bases lying between them. This CDR3 comprises 14 residues. In DNA, the CDR3 is TGTGCCAGCAGCACTTCTAGCGACTACAATGAGCAGTTCTTC. It is translated as CASSTSSDYNEQFF.

The rearrangement links TRBV2 to TRBJ2-7; tentatively, D is TRBD1 (6 bases). Trimming removed 9 bases at V and 5 bases at J, with 14 bases between. CDR1 is SNHLY and CDR2 is FYNNEI in the germline V gene. This CDR3 contains 12 residues. CDR3 in amino acids: CARRTESNEQYF. As DNA, the CDR3 is TGTGCCAGGCGGACAGAATCCAACGAGCAGTACTTC.

CDR3 coding DNA: TGTGCCAGCAGCGTACAGGGGGTGAGCACAGATACGCAGTATTTT. It yields the protein CASSVQGVSTDTQYF. V usage is TRBV9 and J usage is TRBJ2-3; 7 nucleotides line up with TRBD1. The germline CDR1 and CDR2 sequences are SGDLS and YYNGEE. V shed 1 base and J 0 bases; nucleotides not matched to a gene: 2. This CDR3 is 15 amino acids long. The full variable domain, completed using reference TRBV9 and TRBJ2-3, is DSGVTQTPKHLITATGQRVTLRCSPRSGDLSVYWYQQSLDQGLQFLIQYYNGEERAKGNILERFSAQQFPDLHSELNLSSLELGDSALYFCASSVQGVSTDTQYFGPGTRLTVL.

The V and J genes are TRBV6-1 and TRBJ2-7; TRBD2 might be the D (6 bases). Germline V gene lookup returns CDR1 MNHNS and CDR2 SASEGT. V was pared by 5 bases and J by 6 bases, with 11 bases between. The CDR3 consists of 12 residues. The CDR3: CASSYTSTEQYF. CDR3 DNA: TGTGCCAGCAGTTATACTAGCACCGAGCAGTACTTC.

The chain couples TRBV19 to TRBJ2-1; D is unresolved. Germline loops: CDR1 LNHDA, CDR2 SQIVND (reference sequence). The length of the CDR3 is 11 residues. Trimming pared 7 bases from V and 8 bases from J, leaving 9 bases between. This chain's CDR3 is CASKSGDEQFF. CDR3 DNA: TGTGCCAGTAAGTCCGGTGATGAGCAGTTCTTC.

The V call is TRBV14, the J call TRBJ1-1; 9 positions agree with TRBD1. Germline-derived CDR1 and CDR2 are SGHDN and FVKESK. The CDR3 runs to 16 residues. J was trimmed by 4 bases and V by 3 bases; bases with no gene match: 9. CDR3 region: CASSHLQGAVRTEAFF. In DNA form, the CDR3 reads TGTGCCAGCAGCCACTTACAGGGGGCGGTGCGCACTGAAGCTTTCTTT. The entire variable domain, with the rest obtained from reference TRBV14 and TRBJ1-1, is as follows: EAGVTQFPSHSVIEKGQTVTLRCDPISGHDNLYWYRRVMGKEIKFLLHFVKESKQDESGMPNNRFLAERTGGTYSTLKVQPAELEDSGVYFCASSHLQGAVRTEAFFGQGTRLTVV.

The chain links TRBV7-9 to TRBJ1-1; 10 bases are a match to TRBD1. Per the germline V gene, CDR1 is SEHNR and CDR2 is FQNEAQ (reference sequence). The CDR3 covers 13 residues. Losses at the gene ends were 11 bases for V and 1 base for J; bases not matched to a gene: 4. The CDR3 bases are TGTGCCGGGGACAGGGGTCGGAACACTGAAGCTTTCTTT. This codes for CAGDRGRNTEAFF.

The rearrangement joins TRBV4-1 to TRBJ1-4; TRBD1 is a possible D gene (6 bases). This CDR3 is 16 amino acids long. The V and J ends lost 2 bases and 5 bases respectively, with 15 bases between them. Germline assignment: CDR1 MGHRA and CDR2 YSYEKL. CDR3 DNA sequence: TGCGCCAGCAGCCAACCCGGGGCAGGGGTCAATGAAAAACTGTTTTTT. It translates to CASSQPGAGVNEKLFF.

The chain combines TRBV28 with TRBJ2-7; TRBD2 aligns across 7 bases. V was pared by 7 bases and J by 2 bases, with 2 bases of the junction left unmatched. The CDR3 spans 12 residues. Germline V gene lookup returns CDR1 MDHEN and CDR2 SYDVKM. The CDR3 protein is CASKGRAYEQYF. CDR3 in DNA: TGTGCCAGCAAAGGGAGGGCCTACGAGCAGTACTTC.

V gene TRBV29-1 combines with J gene TRBJ2-2; D is uncertain. Per the germline V gene, CDR1 is SQVTM and CDR2 is ANQGSEA. Deletions cut 6 bases from V and 3 bases from J, with 8 bases between. CDR3 length: 12 residues. The CDR3 nucleotides are TGCAGCGTCGCGTCCGACACCGGGGAGCTGTTTTTT. This sequence encodes CSVASDTGELFF.

Turning to this clone: Relative to the germline gene, one junction end is altered; a read error may explain this. The chain links TRBV11-2 to TRBJ2-7; D remains unclear. Germline CDR1 is SGHAT and CDR2 is FQNNGV. CDR3 length: 13 amino acids. The CDR3 protein is CASSLDPGSAVDF. The CDR3, as DNA: TGTGCCAGCAGCTTAGATCCAGGATCAGCTGTGGACTTC. The whole variable domain, remainder taken from reference TRBV11-2 and TRBJ2-7, is EAGVAQSPRYKIIEKRQSVAFWCNPISGHATLYWYQQILGQGPKLLIQFQNNGVVDDSQLPKDRFSAERLKGVDSTLKIQPAKLEDSAVYLCASSLDPGSAVDFGPGTRLTVT.

The chain links TRBV5-4 to TRBJ1-4, with 11 positions matching TRBD1. CDR1 is SGHNT and CDR2 is YYREEE in the germline V gene (reference sequence). V dropped 4 bases and J dropped 7; count of bases not matched to a gene: 6. The CDR3 sequence is 15 residues long. CDR3 nucleotide sequence: TGTGCCAGCAGCGTACCGGGACAGGGGGGTGAAAAACTGTTTTTT. It encodes CASSVPGQGGEKLFF.

The chain links TRBV6-1 to TRBJ1-5; tentatively, D is TRBD1 (6 bases). Germline V lookup: CDR1 MNHNS, CDR2 SASEGT. This CDR3 contains 14 residues. Trimming removed 7 bases from V and 1 base from J, with 11 bases in between. CDR3: CASILTGSNQPQHF. In DNA, the CDR3 is TGTGCCAGCATATTAACAGGGAGCAATCAGCCCCAGCATTTT.

The V gene is TRBV11-2, the J gene TRBJ1-2, with 11 positions matching TRBD1. Germline assignment: CDR1 SGHAT and CDR2 FQNNGV. The trim removed 6 bases at V and 12 bases at J, leaving 12 bases unmatched. The length of the CDR3 is 14 residues. CDR3 DNA: TGTGCCAGCAGTCTTACCGGGACAGGGGGATCTGACACCTTC. It yields the protein CASSLTGTGGSDTF.

The J gene is TRBJ2-1, the V gene TRBV27, with TRBD2 matching 9 bases. The germline V gene has CDR1 MNHEY and CDR2 SMNVEV (reference sequence). Germline trimming cut 2 bases from V and 8 bases from J; bases unmatched to any gene: 7. The CDR3 length is 15 residues. The CDR3 region has the DNA TGTGCCAGCAGTTTACCGCGGGAGGGCCGCGATGAGCAGTTCTTC. The encoded protein is CASSLPREGRDEQFF.

V usage is TRBV9 and J usage is TRBJ1-1, with 9 bases aligning to TRBD1. Trimming removed 3 bases from V and 7 bases from J; junction bases left unmatched: 16. The CDR3 length is 17 residues. From germline, CDR1 is SGDLS and CDR2 YYNGEE. CDR3 DNA: TGTGCCAGCAGCGCCCCACCGGGACAGGGCCCCCCTATTGAAGCTTTCTTT. As protein: CASSAPPGQGPPIEAFF. The full variable domain, its missing parts supplied by reference TRBV9 and TRBJ1-1, is DSGVTQTPKHLITATGQRVTLRCSPRSGDLSVYWYQQSLDQGLQFLIQYYNGEERAKGNILERFSAQQFPDLHSELNLSSLELGDSALYFCASSAPPGQGPPIEAFFGQGTRLTVV.

The chain has TRBV6-5 and TRBJ2-7, with D tentatively TRBD2 (5 bases). Per germline, CDR1 MNHEY and CDR2 SVGAGI. Trimming removed 2 bases at V and 3 bases at J, with 14 bases between. The CDR3 extends over 15 amino acids. Here the CDR3 DNA reads TGTGCCAGCAGTTACCAGCGGACTGCATACTACGAGCAGTACTTC. It translates to CASSYQRTAYYEQYF.

The rearrangement joins TRBV6-1 to TRBJ2-2, with TRBD1 identical over 8 bases. V dropped 1 base and J dropped 4; count of bases not matched to a gene: 2. The CDR3 is made up of 15 amino acids. CDR1 is MNHNS and CDR2 is SASEGT in the germline V gene. The CDR3 sequence is CASSEGTGTTGELFF. The CDR3, as DNA: TGTGCCAGCAGTGAAGGGACAGGGACCACCGGGGAGCTGTTTTTT.

V gene TRBV2 combines with J gene TRBJ2-2; 8 positions agree with TRBD1. The V gene's germline CDR1 is SNHLY and CDR2 FYNNEI. There are 16 residues in the CDR3. V shed 5 bases, J shed 1 base, and the junction held 6 bases outside the gene matches. The CDR3 loop is CASSLTGTGNTGELFF. The CDR3 coding sequence is TGTGCCAGCAGTTTAACCGGGACAGGGAACACCGGGGAGCTGTTTTTT.

The V call is TRBV28, the J call TRBJ1-2; TRBD1 matches at 7 bases. The CDR3 extends over 17 amino acids. V lost 4 bases to trimming and J lost 8 bases; unmatched junction nucleotides: 19. Germline V lookup: CDR1 MDHEN, CDR2 SYDVKM. The CDR3 loop reads CASSSIYLGQVGSGYTF. CDR3 in DNA: TGTGCCAGCAGTTCAATATACCTCGGACAGGTCGGGAGCGGCTACACCTTC.

The V gene is TRBV9, the J gene TRBJ2-1, with D perhaps TRBD2 (6 bases). V gave up 0 bases and J gave up 2 bases, with 15 bases separating them. Per germline, CDR1 SGDLS and CDR2 YYNGEE. The CDR3 sequence is 17 residues long. This chain's CDR3 is CASSVGTGGAPYNEQFF. The DNA for the CDR3 is TGTGCCAGCAGCGTAGGGACGGGCGGGGCGCCCTACAATGAGCAGTTCTTC.

The genes are TRBV15 and TRBJ2-7; D remains ambiguous. The CDR3 contains 15 residues. The V and J ends lost 0 bases and 6 bases respectively, with 15 bases between them. CDR1 is LNHNV, CDR2 YYDKDF, per germline (reference sequence). Written as DNA, the CDR3 is TGTGCCACCAGCAGAGAGGTAGCAAGTCAATCCGAGCAGTACTTC. Its translation: CATSREVASQSEQYF. Looking up the rest from reference TRBV15 and TRBJ2-7 gives the full variable domain: DAMVIQNPRYQVTQFGKPVTLSCSQTLNHNVMYWYQQKSSQAPKLLFHYYDKDFNNEADTPDNFQSRRPNTSFCFLDIRSPGLGDTAMYLCATSREVASQSEQYFGPGTRLTVT.

V and J are TRBV5-1 and TRBJ1-4; D remains unclear. Germline V gene sequence: CDR1 SGHRS, CDR2 YFSETQ. V dropped 4 bases and J dropped 6 bases, with 13 bases sitting between them. CDR3 length equals 14 residues. CDR3 in DNA: TGCGCCAGCAGCGCGAGGAGGGAAGATGAAAAACTGTTTTTT. It translates to CASSARREDEKLFF. Combining the CDR3 with reference TRBV5-1 and TRBJ1-4 gives the whole variable domain KAGVTQTPRYLIKTRGQQVTLSCSPISGHRSVSWYQQTPGQGLQFLFEYFSETQRNKGNFPGRFSGRQFSNSRSEMNVSTLELGDSALYLCASSARREDEKLFFGSGTQLSVL.

The CDR3 sequence is CASSWSPSTDTQYF. The CDR3 coding sequence is TGTGCCAGCAGTTGGAGCCCTAGCACAGATACGCAGTATTTT. J is TRBJ2-3 and V is TRBV7-3, with unresolved D. The V end lost 6 bases, the J end lost 0 bases, and 10 bases lay between the germline ends. This CDR3 region has 14 residues. Germline CDR1 is SGHTA and CDR2 is FQGTGA.

This clone showed up just a few times. V and J are TRBV11-2 and TRBJ2-7; 9 positions agree with TRBD1. Germline values: CDR1 SGHAT, CDR2 FQNNGV. V lost 6 bases to trimming and J lost 4 bases; unmatched junction nucleotides: 10. The CDR3 loop spans 15 amino acids. The CDR3: CASRGPGQGLYEQYF. In DNA, the CDR3 is TGTGCCAGCAGGGGACCGGGACAGGGTCTTTACGAGCAGTACTTC. The full variable domain, in which reference TRBV11-2 and TRBJ2-7 provide the parts outside the CDR3, is EAGVAQSPRYKIIEKRQSVAFWCNPISGHATLYWYQQILGQGPKLLIQFQNNGVVDDSQLPKDRFSAERLKGVDSTLKIQPAKLEDSAVYLCASRGPGQGLYEQYFGPGTRLTVT.

The J gene is TRBJ1-3, the V gene TRBV29-1, with D maybe TRBD1 (5 bases). The CDR3 spans 16 residues. CDR1 is SQVTM and CDR2 is ANQGSEA in the germline V gene. The V gene lost 0 bases and the J gene lost 0 bases, with 12 bases spanning the gap. DNA for the CDR3: TGCAGCGTTGAAGACCGTCAGGGCTTCTCTGGAAACACCATATATTTT. It codes for CSVEDRQGFSGNTIYF. Filled out from reference TRBV29-1 and TRBJ1-3, the complete variable domain reads SAVISQKPSRDICQRGTSLTIQCQVDSQVTMMFWYRQQPGQSLTLIATANQGSEATYESGFVIDKFPISRPNLTFSTLTVSNMSPEDSSIYLCSVEDRQGFSGNTIYFGEGSWLTVV.

The V and J genes are TRBV10-3 and TRBJ1-3; no definite D call. The CDR3 extends over 17 amino acids. Trimming left V 2 bases short and J 0 bases short, with 14 bases between. CDR1 and CDR2 (germline): ENHRY, SYGVKD. CDR3 bases: TGTGCCATCAGTGAGGATGAGGCGGGTTACTCTGGAAACACCATATATTTT. Its translation: CAISEDEAGYSGNTIYF.

The J gene is TRBJ1-2, the V gene TRBV6-5; TRBD1 is a possible D gene (5 bases). The CDR3 spans 12 residues. The germline V and J ends were trimmed by 9 bases and 4 bases, with 12 bases remaining between them. CDR1 and CDR2 from the germline V gene are MNHEY and SVGAGI. CDR3 protein: CASMTAFYGYTF. As DNA, the CDR3 is TGTGCCAGTATGACAGCTTTCTATGGCTACACCTTC.